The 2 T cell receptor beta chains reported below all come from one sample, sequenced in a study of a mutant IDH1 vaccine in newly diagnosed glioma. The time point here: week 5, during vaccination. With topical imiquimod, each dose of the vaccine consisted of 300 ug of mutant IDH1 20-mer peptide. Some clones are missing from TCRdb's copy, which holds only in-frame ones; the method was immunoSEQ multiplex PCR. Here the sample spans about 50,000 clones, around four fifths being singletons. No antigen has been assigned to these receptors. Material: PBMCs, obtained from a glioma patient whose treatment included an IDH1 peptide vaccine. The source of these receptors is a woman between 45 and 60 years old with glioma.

As DNA, the CDR3 is TGTGCCAGCGGAGATTATGGCTACACCTTC. This translates into CASGDYGYTF. The rearrangement joins TRBV9 to TRBJ1-2; no firm D call. V lost 7 bases, J lost 5 bases, and 6 bases lay in between. Germline V gene lookup returns CDR1 SGDLS and CDR2 YYNGEE. The CDR3 contains 10 residues.

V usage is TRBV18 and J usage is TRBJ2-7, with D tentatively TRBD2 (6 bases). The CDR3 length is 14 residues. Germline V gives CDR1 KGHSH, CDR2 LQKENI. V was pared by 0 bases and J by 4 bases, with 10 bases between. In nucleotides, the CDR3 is TGTGCCAGCTCACCACCGGCGCGGGAATACGAGCAGTACTTC. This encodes CASSPPAREYEQYF.